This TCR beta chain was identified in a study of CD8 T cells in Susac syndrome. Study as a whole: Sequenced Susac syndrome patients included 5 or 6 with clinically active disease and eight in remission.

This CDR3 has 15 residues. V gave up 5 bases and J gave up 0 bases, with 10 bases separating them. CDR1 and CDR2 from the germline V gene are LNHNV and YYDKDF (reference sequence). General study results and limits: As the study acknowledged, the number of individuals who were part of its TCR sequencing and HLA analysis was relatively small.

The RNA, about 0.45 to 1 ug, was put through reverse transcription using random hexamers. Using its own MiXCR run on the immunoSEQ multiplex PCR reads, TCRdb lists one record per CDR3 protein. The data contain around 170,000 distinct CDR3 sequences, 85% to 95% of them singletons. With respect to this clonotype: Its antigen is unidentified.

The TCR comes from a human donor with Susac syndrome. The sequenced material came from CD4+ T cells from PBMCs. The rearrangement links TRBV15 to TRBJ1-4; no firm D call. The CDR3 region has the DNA TGTGCCACCAGCGCCTTTCCCTCAACTAATGAAAAACTGTTTTTT. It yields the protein CATSAFPSTNEKLFF.